A selection of T cell receptor beta chains follows, all from one sample in a study of Graves' ophthalmopathy and Graves' hyperthyroidism. Each CDR3 protein gets one entry after TCRdb re-called the multiplex PCR reads with MiXCR. In the table there are approximately 150,000 distinct CDR3 sequences, 39% of which are singletons. Sequences were obtained from peripheral blood. The receptors originated from a man aged 25-45 years with Graves' ophthalmopathy. Each CDR3 is given with its conserved first and last residue. Each record gives: V gene, J gene, CDR3 protein.

V: TRBV24-1
J: TRBJ2-2
CDR3: CATSDPGQATGELFF

V: TRBV7-3
J: TRBJ2-7
CDR3: CASSPPPSGGVDGEQYF

V: TRBV12-3/TRBV12-4
J: TRBJ1-1
CDR3: CASSLRGGTEAFF

V: TRBV20-1
J: TRBJ2-7
CDR3: CSASSGSSYEQYF

V: TRBV18
J: TRBJ2-5
CDR3: CASSPGSEETQYF

V: TRBV12-3/TRBV12-4
J: TRBJ1-5
CDR3: CASSSRDRPQHF

V: TRBV7-8
J: TRBJ2-7
CDR3: CASSPERSSYEQYF

V: TRBV20-1
J: TRBJ2-7
CDR3: CSARGGTGPTYEQYF

V: TRBV12-3/TRBV12-4
J: TRBJ2-2
CDR3: CASSPQGPNTGELFF

V: TRBV7-8
J: TRBJ1-1
CDR3: CASSHGTKAFF

V: TRBV12-5
J: TRBJ2-2
CDR3: CASGVGAGELFF

V: TRBV27
J: TRBJ1-1
CDR3: CASSPGTWGTEAFF

V: TRBV12-3/TRBV12-4
J: TRBJ1-1
CDR3: CASSNSMNTEAFF

V: TRBV7-2
J: TRBJ2-5
CDR3: CASSQLVGGETQYF

V: TRBV18
J: TRBJ1-2
CDR3: CASSPSDTANYGYTF

V: TRBV6-2/TRBV6-3
J: TRBJ2-7
CDR3: CASSFTGRGEQYF

V: TRBV12-3/TRBV12-4
J: TRBJ1-5
CDR3: CASNPGRGQPQHF

V: TRBV20-1
J: TRBJ2-4
CDR3: CSASGRAKNIQYF

V: TRBV24-1
J: TRBJ2-5
CDR3: CATSDPGPGTQYF

V: TRBV2
J: TRBJ2-2
CDR3: CASSVRTANTGELFF

V: TRBV20-1
J: TRBJ2-2
CDR3: CSARATSGNTGELFF

V: TRBV6-5
J: TRBJ1-2
CDR3: CASRSNTYNYGYTF

V: TRBV6-5
J: TRBJ1-1
CDR3: CASSYRQNTEAFF

V: TRBV7-2
J: TRBJ2-7
CDR3: CASSLNRVAYEQYF

V: TRBV10-3
J: TRBJ2-5
CDR3: CAISERAPTGTQYF

V: TRBV6-1
J: TRBJ1-1
CDR3: CASSERGQVTEAFF

V: TRBV30
J: TRBJ2-2
CDR3: CAWSVRRNTGELFF

V: TRBV12-3/TRBV12-4
J: TRBJ2-7
CDR3: CASSTAAAGEQYF

V: TRBV6-2/TRBV6-3
J: TRBJ1-5
CDR3: CASSPMWTGHQPQHF

V: TRBV6-6
J: TRBJ1-2
CDR3: CASSLRVAYGYTF

V: TRBV5-1
J: TRBJ1-1
CDR3: CASSVQTGMAFF

V: TRBV6-2/TRBV6-3
J: TRBJ1-1
CDR3: CASSSGPMVTEAFF

V: TRBV28
J: TRBJ2-5
CDR3: CASSPVWGAEETQYF

V: TRBV12-3/TRBV12-4
J: TRBJ1-1
CDR3: CASSPWTVNTEAFF

V: TRBV20-1
J: TRBJ2-5
CDR3: CSARKGAGETQYF

V: TRBV6-2/TRBV6-3
J: TRBJ1-5
CDR3: CASSQQGFQPQHF

V: TRBV6-1
J: TRBJ2-7
CDR3: CAGIRAGEQYF

V: TRBV6-1
J: TRBJ2-7
CDR3: CASRKKRDNYSYEQYF

V: TRBV15
J: TRBJ2-5
CDR3: CATRELFGTGGFVQETQYF

V: TRBV18
J: TRBJ2-7
CDR3: CASSPLMGGRLTGSYEQYF

V: TRBV27
J: TRBJ1-6
CDR3: CASSPLASYNSPLHF

V: TRBV12-3/TRBV12-4
J: TRBJ2-2
CDR3: CASSFSRTGELFF

V: TRBV7-9
J: TRBJ2-5
CDR3: CASTPDGEETQYF

V: TRBV18
J: TRBJ1-1
CDR3: CASSPLTGTGMAFF

V: TRBV6-5
J: TRBJ1-2
CDR3: CASGTGLDYTF

V: TRBV6-2/TRBV6-3
J: TRBJ1-5
CDR3: CATFPSEPQHF

V: TRBV11-2
J: TRBJ1-5
CDR3: CASSPRDRGWDQPQHF

V: TRBV6-2/TRBV6-3
J: TRBJ1-1
CDR3: CASSYSGQGGEAFF

V: TRBV30
J: TRBJ1-5
CDR3: CAWSVSIGGQPQHF

V: TRBV29-1
J: TRBJ2-7
CDR3: CSVSLDRILSYEQYF

V: TRBV28
J: TRBJ2-7
CDR3: CASSQFGVEQYF

V: TRBV28
J: TRBJ2-5
CDR3: CASSKGLSAQYF

V: TRBV28
J: TRBJ2-1
CDR3: CASRPLTSGDYNEQFF

V: TRBV18
J: TRBJ2-2
CDR3: CASSPQGQTNTGELFF

V: TRBV7-8
J: TRBJ2-5
CDR3: CASSLGLRGRGRGETQYF

V: TRBV11-2
J: TRBJ2-7
CDR3: CASSFQGQGVFYEQYF

V: TRBV28
J: TRBJ2-5
CDR3: CASRLDRELETQYF

V: TRBV5-8
J: TRBJ2-4
CDR3: CASSSSSGVADLAKNIQYF

V: TRBV10-3
J: TRBJ1-1
CDR3: CAISGNRVGTEAFF